The clone carrying this T cell receptor beta chain was counted a few times. Cells designated naive CD8 were CD45RO-negative and were positively selected for CCR7, with terminally differentiated effector memory CD45RA+ cells excluded. These data are taken from a study of shared clonotypes between healthy human individuals. Germline V gives CDR1 SQVTM, CDR2 ANQGSEA. V lost 6 bases and J lost 11, with 16 bases in between. The CDR3 is 11 amino acids. Libraries were prepared by immunoSEQ multiplex PCR; TCRdb keeps only in-frame clonotypes and omits some of them. Of 2 million to 2.5 million clones detected, roughly 91% appear once; the ten largest clones hold around 1.7%.

The chain links TRBV29-1 to TRBJ1-1, with D perhaps matching TRBD1 (5 bases). The TCR comes from a man between 18 and 29 years old in good health. Some clones in this sample may be carry-over from other donors' samples. The source material was naive CD8+ T cells from PBMCs. The DNA for the CDR3 is TGCAGCGTCGGGGGGAATTTCGAGGCTTTCTTT. It yields the protein CSVGGNFEAFF.